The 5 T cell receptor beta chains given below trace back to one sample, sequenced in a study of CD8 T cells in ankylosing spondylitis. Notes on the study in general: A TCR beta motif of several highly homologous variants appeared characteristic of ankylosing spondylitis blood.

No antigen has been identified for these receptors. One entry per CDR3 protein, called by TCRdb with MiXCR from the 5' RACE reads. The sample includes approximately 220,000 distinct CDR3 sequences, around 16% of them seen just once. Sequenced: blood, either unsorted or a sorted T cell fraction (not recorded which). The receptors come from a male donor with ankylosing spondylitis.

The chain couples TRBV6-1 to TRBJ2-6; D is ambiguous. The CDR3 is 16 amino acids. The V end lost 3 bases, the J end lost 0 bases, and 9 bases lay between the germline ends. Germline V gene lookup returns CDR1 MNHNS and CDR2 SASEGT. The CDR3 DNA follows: TGTGCCAGCAGTGAGCCCGCCGGCTCTGGGGCCAACGTCCTGACTTTC. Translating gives CASSEPAGSGANVLTF.

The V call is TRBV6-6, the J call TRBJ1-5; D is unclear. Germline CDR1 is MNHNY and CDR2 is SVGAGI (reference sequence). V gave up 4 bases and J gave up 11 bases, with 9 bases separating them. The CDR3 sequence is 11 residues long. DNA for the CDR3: TGTGCCAGCAGTTCTGGCACGTCCCAGCATTTT. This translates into CASSSGTSQHF.

The CDR3 DNA reads as TGTGCCAGCAGTGAACCCAGGGGTGATGAAAAACTGTTTTTT. This gives the protein CASSEPRGDEKLFF. This sequence joins TRBV2 and TRBJ1-4, with D maybe TRBD1 (6 bases). Germline V gives CDR1 SNHLY, CDR2 FYNNEI. There are 14 residues in the CDR3. The V and J ends lost 2 bases and 6 bases respectively, with 10 bases between them.

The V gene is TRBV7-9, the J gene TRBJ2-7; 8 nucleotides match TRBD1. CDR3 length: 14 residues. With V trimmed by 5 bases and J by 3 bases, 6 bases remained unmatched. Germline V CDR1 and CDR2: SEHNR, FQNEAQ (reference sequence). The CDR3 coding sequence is TGTGCCAGCAGCCCCCGGGACAGGCACTACGAGCAGTACTTC. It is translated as CASSPRDRHYEQYF.

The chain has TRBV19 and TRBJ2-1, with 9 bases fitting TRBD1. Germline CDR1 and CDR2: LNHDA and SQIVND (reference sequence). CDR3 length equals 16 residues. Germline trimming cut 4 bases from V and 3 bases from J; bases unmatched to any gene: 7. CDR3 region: CASSSLVTGGYNEQFF. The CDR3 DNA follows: TGTGCCAGTAGTAGTCTCGTGACAGGGGGCTACAATGAGCAGTTCTTC.